The source of this T cell receptor beta chain is a study of cytomegalovirus exposure and HLA in healthy donors. PCR primers comprised 60 Vbeta and 13 Jbeta primers. Produced via immunoSEQ multiplex PCR; TCRdb's table is partial and in-frame only. The sample has 120,000 or so clones, under 85% seen once. The specimen was PBMCs. The receptor's source is a woman in her forties or fifties in good health and CMV-seropositive.

CDR3 amino acids: CASSLGQGAGTEAFF. The CDR3 nucleotides are TGCGCCAGCAGCTTGGGCCAGGGGGCGGGAACTGAAGCTTTCTTT. The chain recombines TRBV5-1 with TRBJ1-1; 8 bases line up with TRBD1. Germline lookup yields CDR1 SGHRS and CDR2 YFSETQ. Unmatched junction bases numbered 6, after V lost 0 bases and J lost 5 bases. The CDR3 sequence is 15 residues long.